This T cell receptor (beta chain) was recorded in a study of blood T cell repertoires in COVID-19. Study-wide background: Some COVID-19 samples were acute and others convalescent; all came from the United States, Italy and Spain.

The authors' processing: Reference gene primers were amplified, and this amplification served to estimate nucleated cell counts. The method was immunoSEQ multiplex PCR; TCRdb's version includes in-frame clones alone and lacks a portion of them. That table supplies the V and J calls and clone size; D and trimming were determined from the DNA. The table records under 85,000 clones, approximately 84% of them present only once. V lost 4 bases to trimming and J lost 2 bases; unmatched junction nucleotides: 8. Germline-derived CDR1 and CDR2 are SGHNT and YYREEE (reference sequence). The CDR3 is 16 amino acids.

The clonotype was recovered from a human donor in a cohort sampled during active COVID-19. Specimen: peripheral blood. This chain links TRBV5-4 with TRBJ2-3, with TRBD2 matching over 9 bases. CDR3 nucleotides: TGTGCCAGCAGCCCGGGACTAGCAAGGAACACAGATACGCAGTATTTT. This codes for CASSPGLARNTDTQYF.